This T cell receptor (beta chain) was sequenced during a study of blood T cell repertoires in COVID-19. TCRdb keeps only in-frame clones here, not all; method: immunoSEQ multiplex PCR. The sample has more than 350,000 clones; more than 70% are singletons. The sample was peripheral blood. This TCR was sampled from a young woman with COVID-19, enrolled during active disease.

This CDR3 is CASSIERDRSDTQYF. The CDR3 DNA reads as TGTGCCAGTAGTATCGAGCGGGATAGGTCAGATACGCAGTATTTT. The rearrangement joins TRBV19 to TRBJ2-3; 7 bases line up with TRBD2. The CDR3 covers 15 residues. CDR1 and CDR2 (germline): LNHDA, SQIVND (reference sequence). V was pared by 3 bases and J by 4 bases, with 7 bases of the junction left unmatched. Variable domain in full (rest from reference TRBV19 and TRBJ2-3): DGGITQSPKYLFRKEGQNVTLSCEQNLNHDAMYWYRQDPGQGLRLIYYSQIVNDFQKGDIAEGYSVSREKKESFPLTVTSAQKNPTAFYLCASSIERDRSDTQYFGPGTRLTVL.